The 17 T cell receptor beta chains below all came from one sample that was sequenced in a study of cytomegalovirus exposure and HLA in healthy donors. A multiplex PCR was run with 60 Vbeta primers and 13 Jbeta primers. Libraries were prepared by immunoSEQ multiplex PCR; TCRdb keeps only in-frame clonotypes and omits some of them. The sample shows 100,000 or so clones, about 78% of them seen only once. The sequenced sample was PBMCs. These receptors all come from a man aged 25-45 years in good health and CMV-seronegative.

This chain connects TRBV28 to TRBJ1-1, with D tentatively TRBD1 (6 bases). From germline, CDR1 is MDHEN and CDR2 SYDVKM. CDR3 length: 14 amino acids. V was clipped by 10 bases and J by 1 base, with 16 bases between them. The CDR3: CATRQAHGNTEAFF. The CDR3, as DNA: TGTGCCACCAGACAGGCTCACGGGAACACTGAAGCTTTCTTT.

This rearrangement joins TRBV6-5 to TRBJ2-2, with a weak D call TRBD2 (5 bases). This CDR3 has 14 residues. Germline V gives CDR1 MNHEY, CDR2 SVGAGI. V was clipped by 6 bases and J by 3 bases, with 11 bases between them. CDR3 protein: CASRGLTYTGELFF. CDR3 nucleotides: TGTGCCAGCAGAGGACTTACGTACACCGGGGAGCTGTTTTTT.

This clone appeared once. CDR3 nucleotide sequence: TGTGCCAGCAGCCCCGGGTTGAGGAACGAGCAGTACTTC. Translation: CASSPGLRNEQYF. The chain uses TRBV9 and TRBJ2-7; D gene uncertain. The CDR3 loop spans 13 amino acids. CDR1 is SGDLS, CDR2 YYNGEE, per germline. V lost 4 bases to trimming and J lost 5 bases, with 13 bases between them.

The chain employs TRBV6-5 and TRBJ1-2; 10 nucleotides align to TRBD1. Per germline, CDR1 MNHEY and CDR2 SVGAGI. V lost 0 bases to trimming and J lost 7 bases; unmatched junction nucleotides: 5. The CDR3 loop spans 15 amino acids. In DNA, the CDR3 is TGTGCCAGCAGTTACTCGGGGACAGGGGAGTGTGGCTACACCTTC. As protein: CASSYSGTGECGYTF.

The V gene is TRBV20-1, the J gene TRBJ2-6, with D tentatively TRBD1 (5 bases). The V end was cut by 5 bases, the J end by 11 bases, with 10 bases between. Looked up from germline, CDR1 is DFQATT and CDR2 is SNEGSKA (reference sequence). The CDR3 contains 11 residues. CDR3 amino acids: CSAYRRDVLTF. The CDR3 region has the DNA TGCAGTGCTTACAGGAGAGACGTCCTGACTTTC.

This clone was seen only a few times. This chain connects TRBV6-1 to TRBJ1-2; TRBD1 agrees at 10 bases. The CDR3 totals 12 residues. V lost 8 bases, J lost 8 bases, and 5 bases stayed unmatched. In germline, CDR1 is MNHNS, CDR2 SASEGT. CDR3 sequence reads: CASRGQGRGYTF. CDR3 nucleotide sequence: TGTGCCAGCCGGGGACAGGGGAGAGGCTACACCTTC.

The V and J genes are TRBV6-1 and TRBJ1-2, with 7 bases identical to TRBD1. Trimming cost V 7 bases and J 2 bases; bases outside gene matches: 4. The CDR3 is 13 residues long. The germline gives CDR1 MNHNS, CDR2 SASEGT. CDR3 region: CASNDRVNYGYTF. The DNA for the CDR3 is TGTGCCAGCAACGACAGGGTCAACTATGGCTACACCTTC.

This rearrangement joins TRBV5-1 to TRBJ2-5, with 7 positions matching TRBD1. The DNA end favors TRBJ2-7, so the J call may be wrong. The CDR3 covers 14 residues. Per germline, CDR1 SGHRS and CDR2 YFSETQ. In DNA, the CDR3 is TGCGCCAGCAGCGTACAGAACAGGGGCTACGAGCAGTACTTC. Its translation is CASSVQNRGYEQYF.

The chain combines TRBV5-8 with TRBJ2-7, with D hard to call. The CDR3 loop spans 15 amino acids. Germline loops: CDR1 SGHTS, CDR2 YDEGEE. Trimming left V 2 bases short and J 2 bases short, with 14 bases between. CDR3 in amino acids: CASSFLRSLAYEQYF. The CDR3 coding sequence is TGTGCCAGCAGCTTTCTACGGAGTCTAGCCTACGAGCAGTACTTC.

This clone was found a few times. CDR3 nucleotide sequence: TGTGCCACCAGAGTCCAGGGGGCGAGCACTGAAGCTTTCTTT. Translating gives CATRVQGASTEAFF. V usage is TRBV6-4 and J usage is TRBJ1-1; TRBD1 matches 8 bases. With V trimmed by 10 bases and J by 4 bases, 11 bases remained unmatched. The germline V gene encodes CDR1 MRHNA and CDR2 SNTAGT. This CDR3 region has 14 residues.

The chain carries TRBV25-1 and TRBJ1-5; no firm D call. Looked up from germline, CDR1 is MGHDK and CDR2 is SYGVNS. CDR3 length: 13 amino acids. Trimming removed 2 bases at V and 10 bases at J, with 12 bases between. CDR3 DNA sequence: TGTGCCAGCAGTGAAACTCTAGTCAGCCCCCAGCATTTT. Its protein is CASSETLVSPQHF.

This clone has a handful of counts. The chain couples TRBV7-8 to TRBJ2-7; D is unclear. The CDR3 runs to 11 residues. Trimming took 4 bases from V and 3 from J, leaving 4 bases between them. Germline V gene sequence: CDR1 SGHVS, CDR2 FQNEAQ. The CDR3 coding sequence is TGTGCCAGCAGCTATCTCTACGAGCAGTACTTC. Encoded protein: CASSYLYEQYF.

This clone has only one observation. The genes are TRBV27 and TRBJ1-1; no clear D. This CDR3 has 13 residues. V lost 9 bases and J 7 bases, leaving 18 bases between the germline ends. Germline loops: CDR1 MNHEY, CDR2 SMNVEV (reference sequence). In DNA form, the CDR3 reads TGTGCCAGTGGGGTCCGAGGGCCCCGTGAAGCTTTCTTT. It yields the protein CASGVRGPREAFF.

The chain combines TRBV6-5 with TRBJ1-1; D uncertain. The CDR3 totals 13 residues. The V end lost 4 bases, the J end lost 6 bases, and 12 bases lay between the germline ends. Germline assignment: CDR1 MNHEY and CDR2 SVGAGI. The CDR3, as DNA: TGTGCCAGCAGTTCCTTGCGGCCTCCTGAAGCTTTCTTT. Amino acid sequence: CASSSLRPPEAFF.

The chain carries TRBV6-5 and TRBJ2-7; a possible D gene is TRBD2 (7 bases). Germline CDR1 is MNHEY and CDR2 is SVGAGI. With 0 bases removed from V and 3 bases from J, the gap between germline ends came to 12 bases. CDR3 length equals 15 residues. Written as DNA, the CDR3 is TGTGCCAGCAGTTACTCCGCGGGGGCTGGCTACGAGCAGTACTTC. Protein product: CASSYSAGAGYEQYF.

V is TRBV10-3 and J is TRBJ2-4; D possibly corresponds to TRBD2 (8 bases). The germline V and J ends were trimmed by 4 bases and 5 bases, with 18 bases remaining between them. The CDR3 length is 16 residues. CDR1 and CDR2 (germline): ENHRY, SYGVKD. The CDR3 DNA sequence: TGTGCCATCAGTGGCGGGGGGACAGAAGGCCAAAACATTCAGTACTTC. It translates to CAISGGGTEGQNIQYF.

This sequence joins TRBV5-1 and TRBJ2-5; no clear D gene. Per the germline V gene, CDR1 is SGHRS and CDR2 is YFSETQ. Trimming stripped 4 bases from V and 1 base from J, with 5 bases between. The CDR3 is 12 residues long. CDR3 sequence: CASSVFQETQYF. DNA of the CDR3: TGCGCCAGCAGCGTCTTCCAAGAGACCCAGTACTTC. The whole variable domain, remainder taken from reference TRBV5-1 and TRBJ2-5, is KAGVTQTPRYLIKTRGQQVTLSCSPISGHRSVSWYQQTPGQGLQFLFEYFSETQRNKGNFPGRFSGRQFSNSRSEMNVSTLELGDSALYLCASSVFQETQYFGPGTRLLVL.